The source of this T cell receptor beta chain is a study of T cell changes during pregnancy in multiple sclerosis. The CDR3 covers 14 residues. Trimming took off 4 bases at V and 2 bases at J, with 12 bases between the two ends. The germline CDR1 and CDR2 sequences are SGHVS and FNYEAQ. Repertoires were generated with immunoSEQ multiplex PCR, while TCRdb's copy carries only in-frame clones and drops some. This sample has 55,000 to 70,000 clones; less than 95% occur once, and the top ten carry roughly 2%. The V and J genes are TRBV7-6 and TRBJ2-7; D gene unclear. The receptor was derived from a female donor in good health, enrolled as a control in a pregnancy study. The material was peripheral blood, obtained in the first trimester of pregnancy. The CDR3: CASSSEVATYEQYF. The DNA of the CDR3 is TGTGCCAGCAGCTCAGAGGTAGCCACCTACGAGCAGTACTTC.